These 18 T cell receptor beta chains were sequenced from one sample in a study of memory CD4+ T cells and cytomegalovirus serostatus. Sequencing used immunoSEQ multiplex PCR; TCRdb keeps in-frame clones, though not all of them. The sample includes under 65,000 clones, 78% of them seen just once. The sort gate was single viable CD3+CD4+CD8-CD45RO+ cells for memory CD4+ T cells. The sample was memory CD4+ T cells from blood. These receptors came from an adult in good health and CMV-seronegative.

J is TRBJ2-1 and V is TRBV11-2; 9 nucleotides agree with TRBD2. After removal of 6 bases from V and 4 bases from J, the junction contained 4 bases not matched to a gene. The CDR3 is 14 amino acids. Germline values: CDR1 SGHAT, CDR2 FQNNGV. This CDR3 is CASRGLARYNEQFF. The CDR3 coding sequence is TGTGCCAGCAGGGGACTAGCTCGGTACAATGAGCAGTTCTTC.

This clone was detected only a few times. This sequence joins TRBV5-1 and TRBJ1-1, with 8 bases lining up with TRBD1. J gave up 1 base and V 2 bases, and 7 bases lay outside the gene matches. Germline lookup yields CDR1 SGHRS and CDR2 YFSETQ. This CDR3 contains 16 residues. The CDR3 sequence is CASSFLPGQGNTEAFF. In DNA, the CDR3 is TGCGCCAGCAGCTTCTTACCAGGACAGGGGAACACTGAAGCTTTCTTT.

The genes are TRBV25-1 and TRBJ2-7; 9 bases are a match to TRBD1. The V segment lost 3 bases and the J segment 3 bases; nucleotides outside the gene matches: 3. Germline V gene lookup returns CDR1 MGHDK and CDR2 SYGVNS. There are 14 residues in the CDR3. The CDR3: CASSDTTGGYEQYF. The CDR3, as DNA: TGTGCCAGCAGTGACACGACAGGGGGCTACGAGCAGTACTTC.

This clone turned up a few times. The gene calls are TRBV7-9 and TRBJ1-4; 12 bases line up with TRBD1. The germline gives CDR1 SEHNR, CDR2 FQNEAQ (reference sequence). The length of the CDR3 is 15 residues. V trimming: 2 bases; J trimming: 7 bases; junction bases outside the gene matches: 2. The CDR3 loop reads CASSLWDRGPEKLFF. In DNA, the CDR3 is TGTGCCAGCAGCTTATGGGACAGGGGGCCTGAAAAACTGTTTTTT.

The genes are TRBV2 and TRBJ2-5; either TRBD1 or TRBD2 may supply D (5 bases each). The CDR3 totals 12 residues. Germline CDR1 and CDR2: SNHLY and FYNNEI. V lost 1 base, J lost 10 bases, and 10 bases lay in between. The CDR3 region has the DNA TGTGCCAGCAGTGAAGGTCTGGGGGACCAGTACTTC. Amino acids: CASSEGLGDQYF.

V is TRBV29-1 and J is TRBJ2-1, with 13 positions matching TRBD2. Trimming took 7 bases from V and 2 from J; bases not matched to a gene: 2. The CDR3 contains 14 residues. CDR1 SQVTM and CDR2 ANQGSEA come from the germline V gene. The CDR3 bases are TGCAGCGCTGGACTAGCGGGAGCCTACAATGAGCAGTTCTTC. It is translated as CSAGLAGAYNEQFF.

This clone was counted a single time. The chain combines TRBV5-1 with TRBJ2-1; D remains ambiguous. Trimming pared 4 bases from V and 4 bases from J, leaving 15 bases between. The CDR3 is made up of 15 amino acids. Germline V gene data show CDR1 as SGHRS and CDR2 as YFSETQ. For the CDR3, the DNA is TGCGCCAGCAGCGACCCTTCCGCAAGTTACAATGAGCAGTTCTTC. Translation gives CASSDPSASYNEQFF.

The chain links TRBV5-4 to TRBJ2-5; TRBD1 might be the D (8 bases). V was cut by 3 bases and J by 7 bases, with 16 bases left in between. The CDR3 totals 14 residues. From germline, CDR1 is SGHNT and CDR2 YYREEE (reference sequence). This chain's CDR3 is CASSSPGGGGTQYF. CDR3 coding DNA: TGTGCCAGCAGCTCACCAGGGGGCGGGGGGACCCAGTACTTC.

The chain employs TRBV5-1 and TRBJ2-1, with D possibly being TRBD1 or TRBD2 (5 bases each). V was pared by 0 bases and J by 0 bases, with 16 bases between. This CDR3 contains 18 residues. Germline V gene lookup returns CDR1 SGHRS and CDR2 YFSETQ. The CDR3 region has the DNA TGCGCCAGCAGCTTGGTGCCGGTACGGGGCCTCTCCTACAATGAGCAGTTCTTC. It codes for CASSLVPVRGLSYNEQFF.

This clone was seen just once. The chain employs TRBV6-6 and TRBJ1-1; D not resolved. The CDR3 extends over 13 amino acids. The germline gives CDR1 MNHNY, CDR2 SVGAGI (reference sequence). With 6 bases removed from V and 4 bases from J, the gap between germline ends came to 12 bases. The CDR3 DNA is TGTGCCAGCAGCCGGGGAAGTTCCACTGAAGCTTTCTTT. It encodes CASSRGSSTEAFF.

The chain has TRBV18 and TRBJ2-5; TRBD2 matches at 12 bases. The junction had 3 bases not matched to a gene; V was cut back by 0 bases and J by 4 bases. CDR3 size: 16 residues. Germline V gene data show CDR1 as KGHSH and CDR2 as LQKENI. DNA for the CDR3: TGTGCCAGCTCACCACCTTCACTAGCGGGGGGAGAGACCCAGTACTTC. Residues: CASSPPSLAGGETQYF.

CDR3 nucleotide sequence: TGTGCCAGCAGACTAGCGGGGGCCTACGAGCAGTACTTC. It is translated as CASRLAGAYEQYF. The chain has TRBV19 and TRBJ2-7; 12 nucleotides align to TRBD2. Germline V gene sequence: CDR1 LNHDA, CDR2 SQIVND (reference sequence). The CDR3 runs 13 residues. V shed 9 bases, J shed 2 bases, and the junction held 2 bases outside the gene matches. Full variable domain (outside the CDR3, taken from reference TRBV19 and TRBJ2-7): DGGITQSPKYLFRKEGQNVTLSCEQNLNHDAMYWYRQDPGQGLRLIYYSQIVNDFQKGDIAEGYSVSREKKESFPLTVTSAQKNPTAFYLCASRLAGAYEQYFGPGTRLTVT.

The V gene is TRBV5-1, the J gene TRBJ2-7; D is perhaps TRBD1 or TRBD2 (5 bases each). Germline V gene lookup returns CDR1 SGHRS and CDR2 YFSETQ. The ends were cut back, 5 bases at V and 3 bases at J, with 12 bases in the middle. This CDR3 has 13 amino acids. The chain's CDR3 is CASSWDADYEQYF. CDR3 sequence (DNA): TGCGCCAGCAGTTGGGACGCGGACTACGAGCAGTACTTC. The full variable domain, in which reference TRBV5-1 and TRBJ2-7 provide the parts outside the CDR3, is KAGVTQTPRYLIKTRGQQVTLSCSPISGHRSVSWYQQTPGQGLQFLFEYFSETQRNKGNFPGRFSGRQFSNSRSEMNVSTLELGDSALYLCASSWDADYEQYFGPGTRLTVT.

V and J are TRBV18 and TRBJ2-2; D perhaps matches TRBD2 (5 bases). CDR3 length equals 16 residues. Germline V gene lookup returns CDR1 KGHSH and CDR2 LQKENI. Trimming took 2 bases from V and 6 from J, leaving 16 bases between them. This CDR3 reads CASSPIISDGAGELFF. CDR3 in DNA: TGTGCCAGCTCACCAATAATCTCGGACGGGGCCGGGGAGCTGTTTTTT.

The chain recombines TRBV6-1 with TRBJ1-1; tentative D call: TRBD1 (5 bases). The CDR3 consists of 17 residues. The germline V gene encodes CDR1 MNHNS and CDR2 SASEGT. V gave up 1 base and J gave up 2 bases, with 17 bases separating them. The CDR3 region is CASSEDVREQYNTEAFF. CDR3 coding DNA: TGTGCCAGCAGTGAAGATGTCAGGGAACAATACAACACTGAAGCTTTCTTT.

The rearrangement uses TRBV11-2 and TRBJ1-2; D not resolved. The length of the CDR3 is 13 residues. V lost 0 bases to trimming and J lost 6 bases, with 8 bases between them. Germline CDR1 and CDR2: SGHAT and FQNNGV. The CDR3 sequence is CASSLDGSDGYTF. CDR3 bases: TGTGCCAGCAGCTTAGACGGGTCGGATGGCTACACCTTC.

This clone was picked up one time. V and J are TRBV27 and TRBJ1-2; perhaps TRBD1 as D (6 bases). The length of the CDR3 is 17 residues. V gave up 5 bases and J gave up 2 bases, with 21 bases separating them. CDR1 MNHEY and CDR2 SMNVEV come from the germline V gene (reference sequence). CDR3 sequence (DNA): TGTGCCAGCAGTACTATAATGTCCGGGACAAAGAACTATGGCTACACCTTC. Protein sequence: CASSTIMSGTKNYGYTF.

This clone was seen a few times. V usage is TRBV9 and J usage is TRBJ2-7, with 10 bases matching TRBD2. Germline values: CDR1 SGDLS, CDR2 YYNGEE. Germline trimming cut 2 bases from V and 2 bases from J; bases unmatched to any gene: 13. The length of the CDR3 is 18 residues. CDR3 sequence reads: CASSVGTSDRRNTYEQYF. The CDR3 DNA sequence: TGTGCCAGCAGCGTCGGGACTAGCGACCGAAGAAATACCTACGAGCAGTACTTC.